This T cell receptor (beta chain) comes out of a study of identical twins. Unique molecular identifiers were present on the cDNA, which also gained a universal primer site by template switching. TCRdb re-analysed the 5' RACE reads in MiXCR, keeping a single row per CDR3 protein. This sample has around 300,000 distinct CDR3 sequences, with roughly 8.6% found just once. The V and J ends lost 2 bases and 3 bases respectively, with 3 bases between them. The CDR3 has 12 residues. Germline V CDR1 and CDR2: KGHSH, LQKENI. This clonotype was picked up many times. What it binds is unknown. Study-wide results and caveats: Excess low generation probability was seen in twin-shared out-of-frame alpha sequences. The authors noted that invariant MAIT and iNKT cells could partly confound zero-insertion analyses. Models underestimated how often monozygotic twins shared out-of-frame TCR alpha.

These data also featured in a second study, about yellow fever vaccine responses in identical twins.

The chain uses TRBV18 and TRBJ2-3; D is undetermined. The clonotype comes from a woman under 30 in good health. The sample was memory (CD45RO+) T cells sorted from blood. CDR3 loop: CASSPITDTQYF. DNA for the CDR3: TGTGCCAGCTCACCAATAACAGATACGCAGTATTTT.